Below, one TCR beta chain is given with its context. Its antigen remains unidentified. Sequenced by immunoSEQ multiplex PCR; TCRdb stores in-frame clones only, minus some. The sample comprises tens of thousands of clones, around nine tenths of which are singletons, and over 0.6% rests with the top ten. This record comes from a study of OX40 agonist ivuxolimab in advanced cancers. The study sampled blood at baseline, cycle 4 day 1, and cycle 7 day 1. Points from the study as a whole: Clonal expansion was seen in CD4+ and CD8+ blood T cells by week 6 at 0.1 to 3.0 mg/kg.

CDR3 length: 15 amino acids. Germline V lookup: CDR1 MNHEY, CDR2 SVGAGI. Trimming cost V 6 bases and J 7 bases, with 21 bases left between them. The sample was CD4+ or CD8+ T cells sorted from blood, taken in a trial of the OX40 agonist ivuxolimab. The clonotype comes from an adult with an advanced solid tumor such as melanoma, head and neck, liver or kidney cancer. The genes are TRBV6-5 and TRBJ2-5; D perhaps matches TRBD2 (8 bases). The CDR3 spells CASSHPGGAGGTQYF. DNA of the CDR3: TGTGCCAGCAGCCACCCGGGAGGGGCAGGGGGGACCCAGTACTTC.